This TCR beta chain was profiled in a study of OX40 agonist ivuxolimab in advanced cancers. Study results and caveats: No antigen was identified for the clonally expanded peripheral T cells. At doses 0.1 to 3.0 mg/kg, CD4+ and CD8+ clones expanded.

Trimming removed 7 bases from V and 5 bases from J; junction bases left unmatched: 7. CDR1 ENHRY and CDR2 SYGVKD come from the germline V gene. The CDR3 runs to 13 residues. Details on this clone: Its target is unknown.

Sampling times: baseline, cycle 4 day 1, cycle 7 day 1. Assay used: immunoSEQ multiplex PCR; TCRdb lists only in-frame clones, some missing. Of around 38,000 clones detected, 70% to 85% appear once; the ten largest clones hold 7.6%. This sample comprised CD4+ or CD8+ T cells sorted from blood, obtained in a trial of the OX40 agonist ivuxolimab. The TCR was taken from an adult with an advanced solid tumor such as melanoma, head and neck, liver or kidney cancer. The chain employs TRBV10-3 and TRBJ1-1; TRBD1 aligns across 7 bases. The CDR3 nucleotides read TGTGCCATCAAGTCCCAGGGGGGAACTGAAGCTTTCTTT. Translated, it gives CAIKSQGGTEAFF.